This section outlines one T cell receptor beta chain sequence together with its context. Antigen unknown. Expressed TCRB transcripts were sequenced because the isolated RNA had all been reverse transcribed beforehand. The assay was immunoSEQ multiplex PCR, and TCRdb's table has in-frame clones only and misses some. Among 600,000 to 700,000 clones listed, around an eighth were seen once. Germline V gene sequence: CDR1 SQVTM, CDR2 ANQGSEA. The CDR3 loop spans 15 amino acids. Deletions cut 4 bases from V and 4 bases from J, with 17 bases between. This sample is part of a study of beta chain features in type 1 diabetes. Study conclusions and caveats: The study found moderately but significantly shorter TCRB CDR3s in all four CD4+ subsets of Type 1 diabetes patients. VDJ junctions from patients with type 1 diabetes contained fewer insertions and more deletions.

A CD45RO/CCR7/CD25/CD127/CD95/CD27 panel sorted naive, central memory, regulatory and stem cell-like memory CD4+ cells. Over 95% purity was reached by all sorted populations. This chain connects TRBV29-1 to TRBJ1-5; tentative D call: TRBD1 (5 bases). Sequenced input: naive CD4+ T cells from blood. The receptor comes from a man aged 25-45 years with type 1 diabetes. This CDR3 is CSVVVGGRRNQPQHF. CDR3 sequence (DNA): TGCAGCGTTGTTGTCGGGGGACGGAGGAATCAGCCCCAGCATTTT.